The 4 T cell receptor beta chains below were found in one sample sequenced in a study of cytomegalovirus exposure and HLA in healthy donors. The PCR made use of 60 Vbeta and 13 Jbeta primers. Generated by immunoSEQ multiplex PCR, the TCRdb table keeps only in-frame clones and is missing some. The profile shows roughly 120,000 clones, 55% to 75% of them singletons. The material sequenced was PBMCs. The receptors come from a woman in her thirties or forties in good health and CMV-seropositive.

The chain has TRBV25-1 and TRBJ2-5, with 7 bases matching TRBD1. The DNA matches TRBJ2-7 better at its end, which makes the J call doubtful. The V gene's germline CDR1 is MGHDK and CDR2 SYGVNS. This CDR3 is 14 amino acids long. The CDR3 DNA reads TGTGCCAGCAGTACCCTCGGACAGGCAGGCGAGCAGTACTTC. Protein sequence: CASSTLGQAGEQYF.

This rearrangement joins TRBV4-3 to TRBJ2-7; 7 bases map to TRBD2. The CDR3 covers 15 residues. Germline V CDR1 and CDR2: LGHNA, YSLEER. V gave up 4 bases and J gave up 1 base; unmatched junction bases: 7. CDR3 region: CASSPRAGESYEQYF. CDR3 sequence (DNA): TGCGCCAGCAGCCCGCGGGCGGGAGAGTCCTACGAGCAGTACTTC.

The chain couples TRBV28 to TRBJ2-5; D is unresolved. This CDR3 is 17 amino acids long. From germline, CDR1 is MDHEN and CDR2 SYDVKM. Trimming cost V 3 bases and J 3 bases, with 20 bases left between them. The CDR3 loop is CASSLGAALWSKETQYF. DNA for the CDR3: TGTGCCAGCAGTTTGGGCGCCGCCCTTTGGTCGAAAGAGACCCAGTACTTC.

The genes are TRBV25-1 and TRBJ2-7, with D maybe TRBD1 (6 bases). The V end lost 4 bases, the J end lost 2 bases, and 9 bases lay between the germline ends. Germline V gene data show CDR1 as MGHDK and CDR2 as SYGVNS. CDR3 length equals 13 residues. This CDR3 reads CASSGTVAYEQYF. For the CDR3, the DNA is TGTGCCAGCAGTGGGACAGTTGCCTACGAGCAGTACTTC.